This passage covers 23 T cell receptor beta chains from one sample sequenced in a study of blood T cell repertoires in COVID-19. Repertoires were generated with immunoSEQ multiplex PCR, while TCRdb's copy carries only in-frame clones and drops some. The sample lists more than 150,000 clones, roughly 84% seen once, with approximately 8% in the top ten. The sequenced material came from PBMCs or T cells enriched from blood (not recorded which). The receptors were gathered from a woman between 50 and 59 years old who had recovered from COVID-19.

The chain carries TRBV11-3 and TRBJ1-1, with D perhaps matching TRBD1 (5 bases). CDR1 and CDR2 (germline): SGHNT, YENEEA. The CDR3 is 17 residues long. Trimming shortened V by 2 bases and J by 4 bases, and 20 bases separated the two germline ends. CDR3 loop: CASSLTRATVRITEAFF. As DNA, the CDR3 is TGTGCCAGCAGCTTAACCAGGGCCACGGTGAGGATCACTGAAGCTTTCTTT. Combining the CDR3 with reference TRBV11-3 and TRBJ1-1 gives the whole variable domain EAGVVQSPRYKIIEKKQPVAFWCNPISGHNTLYWYLQNLGQGPELLIRYENEEAVDDSQLPKDRFSAERLKGVDSTLKIQPAELGDSAVYLCASSLTRATVRITEAFFGQGTRLTVV.

The rearrangement joins TRBV11-2 to TRBJ2-7; D perhaps matches TRBD2 (6 bases). Germline assignment: CDR1 SGHAT and CDR2 FQNNGV. With 5 bases removed from V and 6 bases from J, the gap between germline ends came to 26 bases. The CDR3 has 17 amino acids. The CDR3 here is CASSLWGGGVHPPEQYF. In DNA, the CDR3 is TGTGCCAGCAGCCTTTGGGGCGGCGGGGTACACCCCCCCGAGCAGTACTTC.

This chain joins TRBV10-3 and TRBJ1-2; TRBD1 aligns across 8 bases. The CDR3 consists of 14 residues. The J segment lost 5 bases and the V segment lost 6 bases, leaving 8 bases of the junction unmatched. The germline V gene has CDR1 ENHRY and CDR2 SYGVKD. CDR3 sequence reads: CAIRAQGARYGYTF. Written as DNA, the CDR3 is TGTGCCATCAGGGCTCAGGGGGCTCGGTATGGCTACACCTTC.

The V and J genes are TRBV7-2 and TRBJ2-1, with 7 bases aligning to TRBD1. The junction had 8 bases not matched to a gene; V was cut back by 5 bases and J by 4 bases. Germline V CDR1 and CDR2: SGHTA, FQGNSA. This CDR3 is built from 15 residues. CDR3 coding DNA: TGTGCCAGCAGCGAAGGGACAGCGGCTTACAATGAGCAGTTCTTC. This codes for CASSEGTAAYNEQFF.

The J gene is TRBJ1-5, the V gene TRBV19, with D possibly TRBD1 on 5 matching bases. V shed 4 bases and J shed 6 bases, with 16 bases lying between them. The germline V gene encodes CDR1 LNHDA and CDR2 SQIVND (reference sequence). The length of the CDR3 is 15 residues. In DNA, the CDR3 is TGTGCCAGTAGTAGAGGCAGGGAGGGAGGTCAGCCCCAGCATTTT. Translated, it gives CASSRGREGGQPQHF.

The chain joins TRBV19 to TRBJ2-1; 8 bases line up with TRBD2. Per the germline V gene, CDR1 is LNHDA and CDR2 is SQIVND (reference sequence). The CDR3 runs to 16 residues. V was clipped by 5 bases and J by 2 bases; unmatched bases: 8. The CDR3 reads CASSYRAGVAYNEQFF. CDR3 DNA: TGTGCCAGTAGTTACCGAGCGGGAGTGGCCTACAATGAGCAGTTCTTC.

V and J are TRBV19 and TRBJ2-2; maybe TRBD1 (6 bases). Germline CDR1 LNHDA, CDR2 SQIVND (reference sequence). CDR3 length: 15 residues. Trimming took 3 bases from V and 5 from J, leaving 13 bases between them. The CDR3 is CASSISTGFTGELFF. CDR3 sequence (DNA): TGTGCCAGTAGTATCTCGACAGGATTTACCGGGGAGCTGTTTTTT.

V and J are TRBV19 and TRBJ1-4; D remains unclear. V was clipped by 4 bases and J by 3 bases, with 12 bases between them. Looked up from germline, CDR1 is LNHDA and CDR2 is SQIVND (reference sequence). CDR3 length: 15 residues. CDR3 bases: TGTGCCAGTAGTAAGGCATACAGTTCTAATGAAAAACTGTTTTTT. It specifies CASSKAYSSNEKLFF. The complete variable domain, with remaining parts taken from reference TRBV19 and TRBJ1-4, reads DGGITQSPKYLFRKEGQNVTLSCEQNLNHDAMYWYRQDPGQGLRLIYYSQIVNDFQKGDIAEGYSVSREKKESFPLTVTSAQKNPTAFYLCASSKAYSSNEKLFFGSGTQLSVL.

This clone was detected only once. The J gene is TRBJ2-3, the V gene TRBV24-1, with D possibly TRBD2 on 5 matching bases. CDR1 and CDR2 from the germline V gene are KGHDR and SFDVKD. The CDR3 runs 13 residues. Trimming took 5 bases from V and 1 from J, leaving 6 bases between them. CDR3 bases: TGTGCCACCAGTGTTAGCGGCACAGATACGCAGTATTTT. It translates to CATSVSGTDTQYF.

The chain recombines TRBV7-9 with TRBJ2-7; D possibly corresponds to TRBD1 (6 bases). The CDR3 sequence is 12 residues long. Deletions cut 5 bases from V and 5 bases from J, with 10 bases between. Germline V CDR1 and CDR2: SEHNR, FQNEAQ (reference sequence). The CDR3 nucleotides are TGTGCCAGCAGCACCACAGGGAACGAGCAGTACTTC. It yields the protein CASSTTGNEQYF.

This rearrangement joins TRBV11-2 to TRBJ1-1; 7 nucleotides agree with TRBD1. The CDR3 length is 14 residues. Germline lookup yields CDR1 SGHAT and CDR2 FQNNGV. V shed 5 bases and J 1 base; nucleotides not matched to a gene: 4. As DNA, the CDR3 is TGTGCCAGCAGCCTACGGACAGGGAACACTGAAGCTTTCTTT. It yields the protein CASSLRTGNTEAFF.

The rearrangement uses TRBV4-3 and TRBJ2-7, with 9 nucleotides matching TRBD1. The germline CDR1 and CDR2 sequences are LGHNA and YSLEER. The CDR3 runs to 16 residues. V lost 0 bases, J lost 4 bases, and 7 bases stayed unmatched. Here the CDR3 DNA reads TGCGCCAGCAGCCAAGATGGACAGGGGATGGATTACGAGCAGTACTTC. Translated: CASSQDGQGMDYEQYF.

This chain uses TRBV5-5 with TRBJ1-2; tentatively, D is TRBD1 (6 bases). The CDR3 length is 14 residues. The V and J ends lost 4 bases and 3 bases respectively, with 13 bases between them. Germline V gene lookup returns CDR1 SGHKS and CDR2 YYEKEE (reference sequence). The CDR3 DNA follows: TGTGCCAGCAGCCAGTTAGGGGGGGACTATGGCTACACCTTC. Its protein is CASSQLGGDYGYTF.

As for this clone: Other DNA sequences of this sample code for an identical CDR3. This rearrangement joins TRBV27 to TRBJ1-5; D is undetermined. The CDR3 loop spans 13 amino acids. Germline V gene sequence: CDR1 MNHEY, CDR2 SMNVEV (reference sequence). V lost 3 bases and J 2 bases, leaving 5 bases between the germline ends. The CDR3 sequence is CASSFSGNQPQHF. The CDR3 nucleotides are TGTGCCAGCAGTTTCTCAGGCAATCAGCCCCAGCATTTT.

V is TRBV5-1 and J is TRBJ2-5; 7 nucleotides agree with TRBD2. The CDR3 runs to 15 residues. Germline V gene lookup returns CDR1 SGHRS and CDR2 YFSETQ. V was pared by 1 base and J by 2 bases, with 5 bases of the junction left unmatched. The CDR3 loop is CASSLLGGWQETQYF. The CDR3, as DNA: TGCGCCAGCAGCTTGTTGGGAGGGTGGCAAGAGACCCAGTACTTC.

The V and J genes are TRBV7-3 and TRBJ1-1; weak D call: TRBD1 (5 bases). CDR1 SGHTA and CDR2 FQGTGA come from the germline V gene. V was pared by 5 bases and J by 7 bases, with 17 bases between. This CDR3 contains 14 residues. The CDR3 protein is CASSPSLSGVEAFF. CDR3 in DNA: TGTGCCAGCAGCCCTTCCCTTTCGGGGGTTGAAGCTTTCTTT.

This chain joins TRBV7-6 and TRBJ1-1, with unresolved D. The germline V gene has CDR1 SGHVS and CDR2 FNYEAQ. V was trimmed by 4 bases and J by 3 bases, leaving 6 bases between them. This CDR3 comprises 12 residues. In nucleotides, the CDR3 is TGTGCCAGCAGCTACGGGGACACTGAAGCTTTCTTT. As protein: CASSYGDTEAFF. The full variable domain, rest sourced from reference TRBV7-6 and TRBJ1-1, is GAGVSQSPRYKVTKRGQDVALRCDPISGHVSLYWYRQALGQGPEFLTYFNYEAQQDKSGLPNDRFSAERPEGSISTLTIQRTEQRDSAMYRCASSYGDTEAFFGQGTRLTVV.

The V call is TRBV27, the J call TRBJ1-1; 7 nucleotides align to TRBD1. Germline lookup yields CDR1 MNHEY and CDR2 SMNVEV (reference sequence). This CDR3 is built from 11 residues. Trimming cost V 11 bases and J 11 bases; bases outside gene matches: 11. The CDR3 sequence: CAGQEGGKAFF. The CDR3 DNA sequence: TGTGCCGGACAGGAGGGGGGCAAGGCTTTCTTT.

The chain joins TRBV6-1 to TRBJ1-1; no clear D gene. Germline-derived CDR1 and CDR2 are MNHNS and SASEGT. The CDR3 totals 15 residues. Deletions cut 2 bases from V and 5 bases from J, with 15 bases between. The CDR3 DNA reads as TGTGCCAGCAGTGAATTGATAGGACCGGGGACTGAAGCTTTCTTT. Translated: CASSELIGPGTEAFF.

The chain recombines TRBV25-1 with TRBJ1-4, with D tentatively TRBD1 (5 bases). CDR3 length: 14 residues. Trimming left V 6 bases short and J 0 bases short, with 8 bases between. The germline gives CDR1 MGHDK, CDR2 SYGVNS. CDR3: CASRDSATNEKLFF. CDR3 in DNA: TGTGCCAGCAGAGACAGTGCAACTAATGAAAAACTGTTTTTT.

The rearrangement uses TRBV7-2 and TRBJ2-5; TRBD2 agrees at 11 bases. J was trimmed by 1 base and V by 6 bases; bases with no gene match: 7. CDR1 is SGHTA, CDR2 FQGNSA, per germline. This CDR3 has 16 residues. CDR3 protein: CASSTSGRTPQETQYF. The CDR3 DNA sequence: TGTGCCAGCAGTACTAGCGGGAGAACCCCCCAAGAGACCCAGTACTTC.

The CDR3 DNA follows: TGTGCCAGCAGTCGGGCCGGACAGGGTGCAACTAATGAAAAACTGTTTTTT. Translating it yields CASSRAGQGATNEKLFF. V usage is TRBV6-6 and J usage is TRBJ1-4; TRBD1 aligns across 8 bases. V gave up 5 bases and J gave up 0 bases; unmatched junction bases: 8. The germline CDR1 and CDR2 sequences are MNHNY and SVGAGI (reference sequence). The CDR3 loop spans 17 amino acids.

The gene calls are TRBV4-3 and TRBJ2-3; D is undetermined. Germline CDR1 LGHNA, CDR2 YSLEER. Trimming took off 0 bases at V and 0 bases at J, with 13 bases between the two ends. The CDR3 runs to 17 residues. The CDR3 protein is CASSQDLSVSSTDTQYF. Here the CDR3 DNA reads TGCGCCAGCAGCCAAGATTTATCGGTTTCTAGCACAGATACGCAGTATTTT.